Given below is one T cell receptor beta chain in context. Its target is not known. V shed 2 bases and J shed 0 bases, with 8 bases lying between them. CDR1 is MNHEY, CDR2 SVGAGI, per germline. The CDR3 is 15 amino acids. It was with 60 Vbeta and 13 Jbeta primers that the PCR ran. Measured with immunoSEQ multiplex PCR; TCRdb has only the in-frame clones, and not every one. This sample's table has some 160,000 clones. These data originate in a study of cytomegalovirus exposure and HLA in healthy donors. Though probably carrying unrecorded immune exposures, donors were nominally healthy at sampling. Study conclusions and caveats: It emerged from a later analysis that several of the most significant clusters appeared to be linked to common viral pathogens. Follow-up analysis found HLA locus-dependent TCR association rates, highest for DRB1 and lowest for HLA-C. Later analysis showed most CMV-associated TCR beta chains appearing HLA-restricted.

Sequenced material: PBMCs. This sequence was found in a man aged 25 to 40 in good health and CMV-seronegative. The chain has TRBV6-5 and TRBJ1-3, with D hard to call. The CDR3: CASSYGDTSGNTIYF. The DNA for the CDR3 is TGTGCCAGCAGTTACGGAGATACCTCTGGAAACACCATATATTTT.